The table lists the clone carrying this T cell receptor beta chain with many counts. TCRdb passed the 5' RACE reads through MiXCR, listing each CDR3 protein once. The sample contains approximately 330,000 distinct CDR3 sequences, roughly 4.3% of which appear only once. The entry originates in a study of T cells after yellow fever vaccination. The CDR3 is 13 amino acids. From germline, CDR1 is LNHDA and CDR2 SQIVND (reference sequence). Trimming removed 1 base from V and 0 bases from J, with 3 bases in between. The V gene is TRBV19, the J gene TRBJ1-1; D gene unclear. The clonotype comes from a man between 18 and 35 years old who received the YFV17D yellow fever vaccine. The sample here was PBMCs, taken 5 days after the yellow fever booster vaccination. This chain's CDR3 is CASSIAMNTEAFF. The DNA of the CDR3 is TGTGCCAGTAGTATAGCGATGAACACTGAAGCTTTCTTT.